This T cell receptor (beta chain) was sequenced during a study of blood T cell repertoires in COVID-19. Study-wide background: The United States, Italy and Spain supplied acute and convalescent COVID-19 samples. The analysed material was cDNA or gDNA that came from T cells, B-cell-depleted T cells, or PBMCs.

Germline lookup yields CDR1 SEHNR and CDR2 FQNEAQ (reference sequence). This CDR3 region has 16 residues. Trimming at V came to 1 base and at J to 5 bases, leaving 9 bases not matched to a gene. Authors' methods: It was from reference gene primer amplification that nucleated cell counts were estimated. The table came from immunoSEQ multiplex PCR; TCRdb's copy has only in-frame clones and leaves some out. V, J and clone size reflect that table, while D and trimming were determined from the DNA. The table includes around 200,000 clones, around nine tenths detected once. Sequenced: peripheral blood. This TCR derives from a man in his forties with acute or convalescent COVID-19. This chain uses TRBV7-9 with TRBJ2-3; 7 nucleotides line up with TRBD2. The CDR3 loop is CASSLGTAGLVDTQYF. The CDR3 coding sequence is TGTGCCAGCAGCTTAGGTACAGCGGGGCTGGTAGATACGCAGTATTTT.